This entry describes one TCR beta chain. Its target is not known. The authors amplified TCR beta CDR3 regions, and they did so from RNA transcripts for repertoire sequencing. RT-PCR in the first round used HTBI primers; a second-round multiplex PCR followed. TCRdb fed the multiplex PCR reads into MiXCR, producing one record per CDR3 protein. The sample yields about 420,000 distinct CDR3 sequences, over 20% seen once. This sample was included in a study of Graves' ophthalmopathy and Graves' hyperthyroidism. General study results and limits: Ophthalmopathy versus stable hyperthyroidism: 13-signature model gave 87.88% sensitivity, 81.08% specificity. The authors also found most expanded thyroid clonotypes above 0.001 frequency in blood.

V was cut by 4 bases and J by 4 bases, with 10 bases left in between. This CDR3 has 13 residues. Uncontrolled infections, other autoimmune diseases, pregnancy or lactation barred patients from enrollment. The sequencing sample was made of peripheral blood. V and J are TRBV12-3 or TRBV12-4 and TRBJ2-5; D is perhaps TRBD2 (6 bases). The sequence came from a woman aged 18-35 years with stable Graves' hyperthyroidism. The CDR3 DNA follows: TGTGCCAGCAGTTCCCCCGGGGGAGAGACCCAGTACTTC. Translation: CASSSPGGETQYF.